This TCR beta chain was recorded in a study of cytomegalovirus exposure and HLA in healthy donors (TCRdb year 2017). For the wider study: An earlier analysis of approximately 550 of the donors reported more than 250 Gb of sequence data and around 110 million unique TCR beta sequences from around 200 million T cells. Among the roughly 390 genotyped donors, about 85% belonged to the genetic ancestry cluster associated with self-reported Caucasian donors. Among about 390 genotyped donors of the cohort, an average of around 240,000 unique TCR beta nucleotide sequences were sequenced per donor, approximately 20% of them non-productive. Donor age, sex, ethnicity and CMV serostatus were collected together with the repertoire data. Besides the first cohort of 500 to 700 subjects, a separate validation cohort made up of over 95 different subjects was used. HLA typing included class I and class II loci at four-digit resolution. All discovery cohort repertoires had been generated on a single sequencing platform. The T cell repertoires of under 750 subjects were profiled by immunosequencing and related to cytomegalovirus serostatus. Typing coverage varied by locus: roughly 620-630 donors for A, B, C, DRB1 and DQB1; about 520 for DQA1; over 600 for DPA1; 450 to 480 for DPB1. The study was designed to test whether signatures of past pathogen exposure could be identified by cataloging public T cell receptors. Genome-wide SNP genotypes for about 55% of the roughly 670 donors were used in a later genetic analysis, which treated that subset as a discovery cohort. An early release covering roughly 640 HLA-typed donors comprised roughly 300 gigabases of sequencing data and around 86 million unique TCR sequences. A later analysis re-examined previously published TCR beta repertoires from just over 650 donors and added high-resolution HLA genotyping to investigate patterns of TCR occurrence. In an earlier analysis of a few hundred of the donors, high-throughput TCR beta sequencing was used to judge whether each TCR beta V gene segment behaved as functional or pseudogenic. Rather than using new phenotypic data, the later analysis identified candidate immune exposures from TCR beta sequences and from how often those sequences occurred across donors. Roughly 5 DR-DQ haplotypes were treated as single units for association and clustering because of strong linkage in the cohort. High-throughput TCR immunosequencing, statistical association of individual TCRs with disease status, and machine learning were combined to predict cytomegalovirus infection status.

Receptors were amplified or captured by the immunoSEQ multiplex PCR assay. For the multiplex PCR, a mixture combining 60 forward primers for TCR Vbeta segments and 13 reverse primers for TCR Jbeta segments was used. The CDR3 region of rearranged TCR beta genes was amplified from genomic DNA with a multiplex PCR assay. On the Illumina HiSeq System, the amplified TCR beta libraries were sequenced as 87-base-pair reads. The paper's processing steps were these. In a later analysis, 80 million or so unique TCR beta chains were counted across the 500 to 850 repertoires, and roughly 9.9 million of these chains were shared by at least two donors. Raw reads were error-corrected and collapsed into unique sequences by a nearest-neighbor algorithm in which closely related sequences were merged to remove PCR and sequencing errors. To assign V, D and J gene segments, CDR3 sequences were aligned to IMGT reference sequences. For a sequence to be retained, a match of at least six nucleotides was required to both a V gene segment and a J gene segment. Rearrangements were called productive when the CDR3 lacked stop codons and stayed in frame with V and J; all others were non-productive. CDR3 was defined according to IMGT convention as the region running from the second conserved V-encoded cysteine to the conserved J-encoded phenylalanine. Sequences without an unambiguous match to a single V gene segment were excluded from the earlier analysis of approximately 560 of the donors. An earlier analysis of a few hundred of the donors called V segments functional above 56.7% productive rearrangements and segregating when the between-donor standard deviation exceeded 5%. A statistical classification framework was built to diagnose cytomegalovirus status from the catalog of TCR beta chain sequences. In a later analysis, V and J genes were assigned by comparing TCR nucleotide sequences against IMGT/GENE-DB human TR gene sequences. A later analysis assigned CDR3 sequences and most-parsimonious VDJ recombination scenarios with the TCRdist pipeline. In a later analysis, each TCR beta chain was defined by its CDR3 amino acid sequence together with its V-gene family, and reads without a unique V-gene family were excluded. As a way to deal with suspected cross-contamination and a sequencing artifact, a later analysis dropped 450 to 600 nucleotide sequences that were highly shared and had low generation probability. In a later analysis, a clonal expansion index for each public chain was calculated from normalized within-repertoire ranks of inferred template counts. A later analysis computed generation probabilities with a VDJ recombination model fitted to out-of-frame rearrangements, and checked the results against IGoR. A later analysis scored TCR-TCR, TCR-HLA and TCR-CMV co-occurrence with hypergeometric tests, applying a repertoire-size bias correction to TCR pairs. False discovery rates were estimated in a later analysis by permuting HLA or CMV assignments 20 times. A later analysis grouped co-occurring TCRs with DBSCAN, adding TCRdist sequence similarity when clustering within HLA-allele-positive subsets. For co-occurrence clustering, repertoires with fewer than 30,000 or more than 120,000 public chains were excluded, along with a handful of repertoires with anomalous nucleotide sharing. TCRdb stores this immuneACCESS table with in-frame sequences only. Part of the clones is absent; in the studies checked, under half of the shortfall reflects unresolved V genes, and no reason is known for the rest. Clone size and the V and J calls come from that table; the DNA yielded D and trimming. The sample records 150,000 or so clones, about 80% of which are singletons. The ten biggest clones cover 1.9% of the sample.

The cohort comprised some 680 healthy bone marrow donors. At the time of sampling, every cohort member was nominally healthy, though immune exposures that went unrecorded were likely present. The donor was CMV seronegative and belonged to the group of 350 to 400 seronegative cohort members. A peripheral blood sample was provided by each donor, and peripheral blood mononuclear cells were used for TCR beta sequencing. The Qiagen DNeasy Blood Extraction Kit was used to extract genomic DNA from the blood cell samples. Overall study outcomes, separate from this receptor: In a later genetic analysis, a missense DCLRE1C variant was associated with V-gene and J-gene trimming of TCR beta chains, and the association was replicated in an independent cohort. The presence/absence analyses assumed that sequencing depth was roughly uniform across donors, and that assumption may not be true. HLA typing was unavailable for some donors at each locus, so association tests used only the typed subset. A cluster of highly shared sequence variants was judged likely to be a technical artifact of the sequencing pipeline. The study listed 164 TCR beta chains as associated with cytomegalovirus. CMV serostatus was the only immune exposure information available for the cohort. The cohort was sequenced for TCR beta chains only, and without alpha or paired-chain data the features that could be detected were limited. The authors suggested that the approach could potentially be generalized to other disease states and immunological phenotypes. A further reported finding was that TCR beta sequences accurately predicted the HLA-A and HLA-B alleles for most subjects in the first cohort. Some IMGT-functional V segments, including TRBV6-2 and TRBV6-3, could not be distinguished by the 87-base-pair reads and were therefore excluded. A few of the identified cytomegalovirus-associated TCR beta chains were confirmed in vitro to be specific for cytomegalovirus antigens. According to a later analysis, most CMV-associated TCR beta chains appeared to be HLA-restricted, and the HLA associations seemed to be driven largely by CMV exposure. In a later analysis, several top co-occurrence clusters were reported to appear linked to parvovirus B19, influenza, CMV and Epstein-Barr virus. Compared with equally common non-associated chains, HLA-associated TCR beta chains in a later analysis were more clonally expanded and had lower generation probabilities. Some 15 rarely observed V segments, including chromosome 9 orphons, were excluded from the earlier analysis of about 610 of the donors because counts were too low. According to a later analysis, TCR association rates differed among HLA loci, with DRB1 alleles showing the most associated TCRs and HLA-C alleles showing the fewest. Specific HLA alleles were associated with 15,000 to 20,000 TCR beta sequences at a false discovery rate of 0.05 in a later analysis. Broadly in line with IMGT annotations, most TCR beta V segments showed up in productive rearrangements about 87% or about 30% of the time in an earlier analysis of several hundred of the donors. A later genetic analysis reported fewer N-insertions in productive TCRs among donors in an Asian-associated ancestry cluster than the 666-donor mean. When HLA alleles, especially DR and DQ, strongly co-occurred, TCR associations were difficult to assign to individual alleles. Most TCR sequences were seen in very few donors, while some public TCRs were found in many individuals. Cytomegalovirus status was reported to be diagnosed by the classifier with high specificity and sensitivity in both the original and validation cohorts. Correlated functional status among segregating V segments might reflect linkage disequilibrium, but an unknown experimental factor could not be ruled out.

With respect to this clone: The clone's antigen remains unknown. Base qualities are not recorded, but no much larger clone differs from it by a single base.

V is shortened by 0 bases, J by 8 bases, and the region joining them spans 16 bases. The germline V gene gives CDR1 as LGHNA and CDR2 as YSLEER. Including the terminal cysteine and phenylalanine, the CDR3 comprises 15 residues. Only CDR3 DNA remains: 45 bases, in frame from the first base. Recombination joined TRBV4-3 with TRBJ1-2, with no confident D gene call. This TCR came from a woman aged 40 to 49 in good health and CMV-seronegative. The sequenced material came from PBMCs. Read as DNA, the sequence is TGCGCCAGCAGCCAAGACCTCCCCGGGTTTAGCGGCTACACCTTC. It encodes CASSQDLPGFSGYTF.